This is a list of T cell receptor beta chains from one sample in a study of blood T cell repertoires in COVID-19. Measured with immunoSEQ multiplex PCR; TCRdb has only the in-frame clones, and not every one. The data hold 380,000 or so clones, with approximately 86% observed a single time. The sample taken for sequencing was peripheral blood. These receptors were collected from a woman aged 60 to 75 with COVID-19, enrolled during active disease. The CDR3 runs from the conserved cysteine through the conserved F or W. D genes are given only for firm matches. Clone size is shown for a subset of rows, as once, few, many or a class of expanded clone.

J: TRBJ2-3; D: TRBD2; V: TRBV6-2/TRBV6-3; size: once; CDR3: CASSSLTSGGQTSTDTQYF; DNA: TGTGCCAGCAGTTCTCTAACTAGCGGGGGGCAAACTAGCACAGATACGCAGTATTTT
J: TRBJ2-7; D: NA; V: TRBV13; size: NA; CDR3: CASSLMVRDFYEQYF; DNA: TGTGCCAGCAGCTTAATGGTTCGGGACTTCTACGAGCAGTACTTC
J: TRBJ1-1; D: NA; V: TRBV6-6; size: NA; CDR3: CASSFSHPLGAFF; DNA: TGTGCCAGCAGTTTTAGCCACCCCCTCGGGGCTTTCTTT
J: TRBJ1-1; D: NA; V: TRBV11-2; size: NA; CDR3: CASSPFRGSTEAFF; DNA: TGTGCCAGCAGCCCATTTAGGGGTAGCACTGAAGCTTTCTTT
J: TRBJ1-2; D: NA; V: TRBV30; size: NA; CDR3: CAWSPLERPNYGYTF; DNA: TGTGCCTGGAGCCCCTTGGAGCGGCCTAACTATGGCTACACCTTC
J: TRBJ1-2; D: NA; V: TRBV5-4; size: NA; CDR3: CASSLRDRLNYGYTF; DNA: TGTGCCAGCAGCTTGCGAGACAGACTGAACTATGGCTACACCTTC
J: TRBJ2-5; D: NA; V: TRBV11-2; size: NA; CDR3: CASSRVTGLETQYF; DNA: TGTGCCAGCAGCCGAGTTACAGGGTTGGAGACCCAGTACTTC
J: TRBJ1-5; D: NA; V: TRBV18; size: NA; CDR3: CASSPMTNSNQPQHF; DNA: TGTGCCAGCTCACCTATGACAAATAGCAATCAGCCCCAGCATTTT
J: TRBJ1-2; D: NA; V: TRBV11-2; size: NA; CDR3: CASSLGWSYGYTF; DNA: TGTGCCAGCAGCTTAGGCTGGAGCTATGGCTACACCTTC
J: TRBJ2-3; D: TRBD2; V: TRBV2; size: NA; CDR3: CASSRSGGYSTDTQYF; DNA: TGTGCCAGCAGCCGTAGCGGGGGGTATAGCACAGATACGCAGTATTTT
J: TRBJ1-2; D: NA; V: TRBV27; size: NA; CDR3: CASSFGLKGDGYTF; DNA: TGTGCCAGCAGTTTTGGGCTTAAAGGCGATGGCTACACCTTC
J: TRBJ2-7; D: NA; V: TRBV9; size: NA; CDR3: CASSSRDSRHEQYF; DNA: TGTGCCAGCAGCTCCCGGGACTCTCGTCACGAGCAGTACTTC
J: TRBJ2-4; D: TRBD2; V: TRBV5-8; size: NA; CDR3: CASSPWDVRGYIQYF; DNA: TGTGCCAGCAGCCCCTGGGACGTGCGGGGGTACATTCAGTACTTC
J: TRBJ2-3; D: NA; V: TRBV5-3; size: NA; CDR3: CARSLGPTSPSADTQYF; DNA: TGTGCCAGAAGCTTGGGCCCAACTAGCCCGTCAGCTGATACGCAGTATTTT
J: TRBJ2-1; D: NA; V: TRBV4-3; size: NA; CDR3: CASSLDFSSYNEQFF; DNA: TGCGCCAGCAGCCTCGACTTTAGCTCCTACAATGAGCAGTTCTTC
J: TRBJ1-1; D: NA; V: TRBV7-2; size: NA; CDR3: CASSLAGLNTEAFF; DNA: TGTGCCAGCAGCTTAGCCGGGTTGAACACTGAAGCTTTCTTT
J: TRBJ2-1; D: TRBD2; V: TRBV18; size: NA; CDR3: CASSPPGGGGSYNEQFF; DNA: TGTGCCAGCTCACCCCCGGGAGGGGGGGGTTCCTACAATGAGCAGTTCTTC
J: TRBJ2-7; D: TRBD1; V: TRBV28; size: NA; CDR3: CASSSTTGNEQYF; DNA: TGTGCCAGCAGTTCTACGACAGGGAACGAGCAGTACTTC
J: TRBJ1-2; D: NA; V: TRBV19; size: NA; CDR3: CASSSWQEDSYGYTF; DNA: TGTGCCAGTAGTTCTTGGCAGGAGGATAGCTATGGCTACACCTTC
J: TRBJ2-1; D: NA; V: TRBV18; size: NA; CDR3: CASSRESSYNEQFF; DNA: TGTGCCAGCTCGAGGGAGAGCTCCTACAATGAGCAGTTCTTC
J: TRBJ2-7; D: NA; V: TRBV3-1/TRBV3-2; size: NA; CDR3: CASSTSQYEQYF; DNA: TGTGCCAGCAGCACATCTCAGTACGAGCAGTACTTC
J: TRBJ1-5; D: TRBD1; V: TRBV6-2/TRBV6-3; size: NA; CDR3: CASSYGNRGQPQHF; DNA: TGTGCCAGCAGTTATGGTAACAGGGGACAGCCCCAGCATTTT
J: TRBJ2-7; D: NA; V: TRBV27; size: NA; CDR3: CASSLAAGAEQYF; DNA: TGTGCCAGCAGTTTAGCTGCGGGGGCCGAGCAGTACTTC
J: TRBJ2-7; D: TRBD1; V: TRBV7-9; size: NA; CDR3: CASSLAVEGQGAYEQYF; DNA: TGTGCCAGCAGCTTAGCGGTGGAGGGACAGGGGGCTTACGAGCAGTACTTC
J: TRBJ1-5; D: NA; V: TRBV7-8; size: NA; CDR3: CASSLGVSSNQPQHF; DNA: TGTGCCAGCAGCTTAGGTGTCAGTAGCAATCAGCCCCAGCATTTT
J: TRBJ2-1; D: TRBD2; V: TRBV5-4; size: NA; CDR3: CASRRGGGAGGPNEQFF; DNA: TGTGCCAGCAGAAGGGGAGGAGGAGCGGGGGGGCCCAATGAGCAGTTCTTC
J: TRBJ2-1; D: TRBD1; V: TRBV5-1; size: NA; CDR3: CASSLTGGHEQFF; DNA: TGCGCCAGCAGCTTGACAGGGGGACATGAGCAGTTCTTC
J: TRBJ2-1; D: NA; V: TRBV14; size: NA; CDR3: CASSQGGLAPEQFF; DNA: TGTGCCAGCAGCCAAGGAGGGCTAGCCCCTGAGCAGTTCTTC
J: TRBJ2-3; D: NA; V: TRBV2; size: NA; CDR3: CASSDLTGGTDTQYF; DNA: TGTGCCAGCAGTGATTTAACGGGGGGCACAGATACGCAGTATTTT
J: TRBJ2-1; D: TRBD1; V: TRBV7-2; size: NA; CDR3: CASSLRGQGVNEQFF; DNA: TGTGCCAGCAGTTTAAGGGGACAGGGAGTCAATGAGCAGTTCTTC
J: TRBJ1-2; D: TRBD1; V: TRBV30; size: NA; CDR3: CARRGGDYGYTF; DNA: TGTGCCCGCCGAGGGGGCGACTATGGCTACACCTTC
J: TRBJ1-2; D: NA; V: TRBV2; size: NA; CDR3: CASSEFLANYGYTF; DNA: TGTGCCAGCAGTGAATTCTTAGCTAACTATGGCTACACCTTC